This TCR beta chain was identified during a study of resident and recirculating memory T cells in vitiligo. Using immunoSEQ multiplex PCR, the repertoire was profiled, and TCRdb retains in-frame clones only, with some absent. Of more than 35,000 clones listed, nearly 95% are singletons. CDR1 and CDR2 from the germline V gene are SGHDT and YYEEEE. CDR3 size: 17 residues. V was cut by 0 bases and J by 10 bases, with 24 bases left in between. The TCR comes from a male donor with vitiligo. The chain combines TRBV5-6 with TRBJ2-3, with D possibly being TRBD2 (6 bases). Sequencing used blood. The CDR3 DNA is TGTGCCAGCAGCTTGGGTGCCGGGAGTCGAGCGCTTGTGGCGCAGTATTTT. Protein: CASSLGAGSRALVAQYF.